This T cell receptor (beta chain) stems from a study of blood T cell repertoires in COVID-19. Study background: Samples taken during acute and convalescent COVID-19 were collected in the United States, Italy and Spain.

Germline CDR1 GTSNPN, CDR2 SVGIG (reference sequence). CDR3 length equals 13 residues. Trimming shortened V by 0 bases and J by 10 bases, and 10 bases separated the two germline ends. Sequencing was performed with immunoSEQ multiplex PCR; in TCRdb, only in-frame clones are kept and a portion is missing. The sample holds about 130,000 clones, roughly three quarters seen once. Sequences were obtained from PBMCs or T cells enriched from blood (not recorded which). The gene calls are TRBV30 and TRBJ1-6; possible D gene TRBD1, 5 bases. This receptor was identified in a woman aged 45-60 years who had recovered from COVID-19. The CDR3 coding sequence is TGTGCCTGGAGTGTACAGGTGTGGTCACCCCTCCACTTT. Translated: CAWSVQVWSPLHF.